This is a list of T cell receptor beta chains from one sample in a study of metastatic and nonmetastatic thyroid tumors. MiXCR re-clonotyped the PCR reads for TCRdb. The table has about 93,000 clones, 10% to 15% seen once. The sample comprised blood. These TCRs come from a female donor with papillary thyroid cancer or a benign thyroid nodule (not recorded which). Some clones in this sample may be carry-over from other donors' samples. Each CDR3 is given with its conserved first and last residue. Each record gives: CDR3 DNA, CDR3 protein, D gene, J gene, clone size, V gene. D genes are given only for firm matches. Size tells how often a clone was seen (once, few, many) or the class of an expanded clone, and some rows leave it out.

CDR3 DNA: TGCGCCAGCAGCTTGGATGGGGGGTTGGGGGCCAACGTCCTGACTTTC; CDR3 protein: CASSLDGGLGANVLTF; D gene: .; J gene: TRBJ2-6; clone size: many; V gene: TRBV5-1
CDR3 DNA: TGCAGTGCTAGAGACCCGGGACAGGGTGACACCGGGGAGCTGTTTTTT; CDR3 protein: CSARDPGQGDTGELFF; D gene: TRBD1; J gene: TRBJ2-2; clone size: many; V gene: TRBV20-1
CDR3 DNA: TGTGCCAGCAGTCCTAGGGGTAGCGGGAGTGTATCTTCCTACAATGAGCAGTTCTTC; CDR3 protein: CASSPRGSGSVSSYNEQFF; D gene: TRBD2; J gene: TRBJ2-1; clone size: many; V gene: TRBV6-2/TRBV6-3
CDR3 DNA: TGTGCCAGCAGCGAAGAACAGGGGTTCGGTGAAAAACTGTTTTTT; CDR3 protein: CASSEEQGFGEKLFF; D gene: TRBD1; J gene: TRBJ1-4; clone size: many; V gene: TRBV11-2
CDR3 DNA: TGTGCCAGCAGCTGGGACTTGCGGAATGAGCAGTTCTTC; CDR3 protein: CASSWDLRNEQFF; D gene: .; J gene: TRBJ2-1; clone size: .; V gene: TRBV7-3
CDR3 DNA: TGCGCCAGCAGCCAAGAAATAACTTTTGGGACTAGCGCTGATACGCAGTATTTT; CDR3 protein: CASSQEITFGTSADTQYF; D gene: TRBD2; J gene: TRBJ2-3; clone size: many; V gene: TRBV4-1
CDR3 DNA: TGTGCCAGCTCCCGGGACAGACAAGAGACCCAGTACTTC; CDR3 protein: CASSRDRQETQYF; D gene: TRBD1; J gene: TRBJ2-5; clone size: many; V gene: TRBV18
CDR3 DNA: TGTGCCAGCAGTCCCCGGGACAGAAATCAGCCCCAGCATTTT; CDR3 protein: CASSPRDRNQPQHF; D gene: TRBD1; J gene: TRBJ1-5; clone size: many; V gene: TRBV6-1
CDR3 DNA: TGTGCCAGCAGCTTCGGGACAAGATCTCTTAGCAATCAGCCCCAGCATTTT; CDR3 protein: CASSFGTRSLSNQPQHF; D gene: .; J gene: TRBJ1-5; clone size: many; V gene: TRBV7-2
CDR3 DNA: TGCGCCAGCAGCTTGGTAGGACAGGGGGCGAATGAGCAGTTCTTC; CDR3 protein: CASSLVGQGANEQFF; D gene: TRBD1; J gene: TRBJ2-1; clone size: many; V gene: TRBV5-1
CDR3 DNA: TGTGCCAGCAGCTTAGTGAATTCACCCCTCCACTTT; CDR3 protein: CASSLVNSPLHF; D gene: .; J gene: TRBJ1-6; clone size: many; V gene: TRBV7-2
CDR3 DNA: TGTGCCAGCAGCTTGGACGGGGAGCTGTTTTTT; CDR3 protein: CASSLDGELFF; D gene: .; J gene: TRBJ2-2; clone size: many; V gene: TRBV11-2
CDR3 DNA: TGTGCCAGCAGTTTAACAACTGGGGATTTCGGGTACGAGCAGTACTTC; CDR3 protein: CASSLTTGDFGYEQYF; D gene: .; J gene: TRBJ2-7; clone size: many; V gene: TRBV28
CDR3 DNA: TGTGCCAGCAGCCAAGCCGTACGGGCAGCTTTCTTT; CDR3 protein: CASSQAVRAAFF; D gene: .; J gene: TRBJ1-1; clone size: once; V gene: TRBV3-1
CDR3 DNA: TGCAGTGCAAGGGACAGGGGCTATTCCTACGAGCAGTACTTC; CDR3 protein: CSARDRGYSYEQYF; D gene: TRBD1; J gene: TRBJ2-7; clone size: many; V gene: TRBV20-1
CDR3 DNA: TGTGCCAGCACCCCTAGGGAGGGGAGCACAGATACGCAGTATTTT; CDR3 protein: CASTPREGSTDTQYF; D gene: TRBD2; J gene: TRBJ2-3; clone size: many; V gene: TRBV12-3/TRBV12-4
CDR3 DNA: TGTGCCAGCAGCCCTGGGCGACTAGCGACCTACAATGAGCAGTTCTTC; CDR3 protein: CASSPGRLATYNEQFF; D gene: TRBD2; J gene: TRBJ2-1; clone size: many; V gene: TRBV5-6
CDR3 DNA: TGTGCCAGCAGCCAAGAGTACAGCTCCTACGAGCAGTACTTC; CDR3 protein: CASSQEYSSYEQYF; D gene: .; J gene: TRBJ2-7; clone size: many; V gene: TRBV3-1
CDR3 DNA: TGTGCCAGCCGCCCCCGGACTAGCGGAGATACAGATACGCAGTATTTT; CDR3 protein: CASRPRTSGDTDTQYF; D gene: TRBD2; J gene: TRBJ2-3; clone size: many; V gene: TRBV9
CDR3 DNA: TGTGCCAGCATCCGGGACACACAAGGAGGCTACACCTTC; CDR3 protein: CASIRDTQGGYTF; D gene: .; J gene: TRBJ1-2; clone size: medium-sized; V gene: TRBV2
CDR3 DNA: TGTGCCAGCATAGCGGGCGGCCTCTCCTACAATGAGCAGTTCTTC; CDR3 protein: CASIAGGLSYNEQFF; D gene: TRBD2; J gene: TRBJ2-1; clone size: many; V gene: TRBV28
CDR3 DNA: TGTGCCAGCAGCCGGGGTGCTAGCGGCTCCTACGAGCAGTACTTC; CDR3 protein: CASSRGASGSYEQYF; D gene: TRBD2; J gene: TRBJ2-7; clone size: many; V gene: TRBV27
CDR3 DNA: TGTGCCAGCAGTACCCCATCTGGAGGGGAAACCGGGGAGCTGTTTTTT; CDR3 protein: CASSTPSGGETGELFF; D gene: .; J gene: TRBJ2-2; clone size: .; V gene: TRBV6-2/TRBV6-3